This TCR beta chain was sequenced during a study of blood T cell repertoires in COVID-19. This table comes from immunoSEQ multiplex PCR, and its TCRdb copy is limited to in-frame clones, with some not included. The sample lists 390,000 or so clones, about 87% occurring once. The V gene's germline CDR1 is SNHLY and CDR2 FYNNEI. This CDR3 contains 13 residues. V gave up 4 bases and J gave up 3 bases, with 7 bases separating them. Symptom resolution, clearance, or two negative PCRs marked the recovered donors of Cohort 3. The specimen sequenced was PBMCs or T cells enriched from blood (not recorded which). The rearrangement links TRBV2 to TRBJ1-3; D not resolved. This sequence was found in a woman aged 45-60 years who had recovered from COVID-19. The CDR3 loop is CASSGTVGNTIYF. DNA for the CDR3: TGTGCCAGCAGTGGAACAGTTGGAAACACCATATATTTT. Full variable domain (remainder filled in from reference TRBV2 and TRBJ1-3): EPEVTQTPSHQVTQMGQEVILRCVPISNHLYFYWYRQILGQKVEFLVSFYNNEISEKSEIFDDQFSVERPDGSNFTLKIRSTKLEDSAMYFCASSGTVGNTIYFGEGSWLTVV.